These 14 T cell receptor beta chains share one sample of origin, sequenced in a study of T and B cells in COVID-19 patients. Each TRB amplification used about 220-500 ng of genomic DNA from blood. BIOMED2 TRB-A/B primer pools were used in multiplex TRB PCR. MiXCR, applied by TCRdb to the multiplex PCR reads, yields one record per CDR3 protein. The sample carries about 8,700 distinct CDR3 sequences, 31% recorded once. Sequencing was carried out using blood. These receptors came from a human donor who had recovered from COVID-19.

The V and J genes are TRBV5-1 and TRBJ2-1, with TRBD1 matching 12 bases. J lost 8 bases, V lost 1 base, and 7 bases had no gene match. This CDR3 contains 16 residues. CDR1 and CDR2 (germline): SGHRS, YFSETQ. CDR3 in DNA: TGCGCCAGCAGCTTGAGGGGACAGGGGGCGCAGGATGAGCAGTTCTTC. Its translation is CASSLRGQGAQDEQFF.

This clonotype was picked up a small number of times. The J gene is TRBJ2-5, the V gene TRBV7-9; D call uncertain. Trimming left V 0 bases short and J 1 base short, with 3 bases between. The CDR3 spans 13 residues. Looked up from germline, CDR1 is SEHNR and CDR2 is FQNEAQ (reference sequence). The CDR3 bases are TGTGCCAGCAGCTTAGCAGTCCAAGAGACCCAGTACTTC. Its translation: CASSLAVQETQYF.

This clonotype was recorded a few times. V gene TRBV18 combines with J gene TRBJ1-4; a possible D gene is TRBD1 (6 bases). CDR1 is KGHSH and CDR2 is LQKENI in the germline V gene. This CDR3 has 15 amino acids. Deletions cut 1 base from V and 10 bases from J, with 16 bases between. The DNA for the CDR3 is TGTGCCAGCTCACCACGCGTTTCGGGACAAGTAAAACTGTTTTTT. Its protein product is CASSPRVSGQVKLFF.

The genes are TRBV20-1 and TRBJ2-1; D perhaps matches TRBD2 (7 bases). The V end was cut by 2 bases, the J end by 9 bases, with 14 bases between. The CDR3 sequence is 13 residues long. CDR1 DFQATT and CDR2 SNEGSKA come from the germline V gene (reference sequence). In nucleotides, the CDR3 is TGCAGTGCTAGATGGGGGGGGCAAGGTGAGCAGTTCTTC. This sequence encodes CSARWGGQGEQFF.

CDR3 sequence (DNA): TGTGCCAGCAGTTTAGGCAGGAGTTCACCCCTCCACTTT. Encoded protein: CASSLGRSSPLHF. The chain uses TRBV12-3 or TRBV12-4 and TRBJ1-6; D gene uncertain. The CDR3 is made up of 13 amino acids. Trimming removed 1 base from V and 9 bases from J, with 7 bases in between.

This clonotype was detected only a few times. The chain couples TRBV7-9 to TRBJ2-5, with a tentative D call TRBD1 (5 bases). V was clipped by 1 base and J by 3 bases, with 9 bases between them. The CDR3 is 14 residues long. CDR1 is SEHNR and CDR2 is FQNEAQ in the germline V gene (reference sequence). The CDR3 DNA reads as TGTGCCAGCAGCTTAGGGGGCCTGGAAGAGACCCAGTACTTC. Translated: CASSLGGLEETQYF. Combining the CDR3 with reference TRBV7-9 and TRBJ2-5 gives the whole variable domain DTGVSQNPRHKITKRGQNVTFRCDPISEHNRLYWYRQTLGQGPEFLTYFQNEAQLEKSRLLSDRFSAERPKGSFSTLEIQRTEQGDSAMYLCASSLGGLEETQYFGPGTRLLVL.

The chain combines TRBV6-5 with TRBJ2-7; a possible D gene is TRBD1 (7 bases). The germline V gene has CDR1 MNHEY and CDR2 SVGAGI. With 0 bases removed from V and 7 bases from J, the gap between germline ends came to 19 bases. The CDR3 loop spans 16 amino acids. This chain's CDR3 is CASSYSVRQGGREQYF. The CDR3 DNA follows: TGTGCCAGCAGTTACTCAGTCCGGCAGGGGGGACGGGAGCAGTACTTC.

CDR3 sequence reads: CASSFEGRASMNTEAFF. The CDR3 bases are TGTGCCAGCAGTTTTGAAGGCAGGGCTTCCATGAACACTGAAGCTTTCTTT. This rearrangement joins TRBV27 to TRBJ1-1; D is perhaps TRBD1 (5 bases). This CDR3 is 17 amino acids long. Germline V gene data show CDR1 as MNHEY and CDR2 as SMNVEV (reference sequence). Trimming removed 3 bases at V and 0 bases at J, with 17 bases between.

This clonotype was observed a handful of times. CDR3 sequence: CASSIEGDEKLFF. CDR3 DNA sequence: TGTGCCAGCAGCATTGAGGGCGATGAAAAACTGTTTTTT. The chain links TRBV13 to TRBJ1-4; D is unclear. The CDR3 loop spans 13 amino acids. V gave up 5 bases and J gave up 6 bases, with 10 bases separating them. Germline V gene data show CDR1 as PRHDT and CDR2 as FYEKMQ (reference sequence).

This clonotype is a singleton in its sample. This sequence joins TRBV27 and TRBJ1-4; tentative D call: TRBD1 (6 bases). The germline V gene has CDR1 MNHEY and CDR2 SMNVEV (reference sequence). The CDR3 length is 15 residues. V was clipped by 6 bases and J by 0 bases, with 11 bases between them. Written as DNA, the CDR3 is TGTGCCAGCAGCTATAACAGGGCAACTAATGAAAAACTGTTTTTT. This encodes CASSYNRATNEKLFF.

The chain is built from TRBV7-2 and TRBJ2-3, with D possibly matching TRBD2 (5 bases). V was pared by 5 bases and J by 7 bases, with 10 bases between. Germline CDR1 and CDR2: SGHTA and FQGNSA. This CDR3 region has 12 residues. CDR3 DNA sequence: TGTGCCAGCAGCCTGGACTTGAATACGCAGTATTTT. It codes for CASSLDLNTQYF.

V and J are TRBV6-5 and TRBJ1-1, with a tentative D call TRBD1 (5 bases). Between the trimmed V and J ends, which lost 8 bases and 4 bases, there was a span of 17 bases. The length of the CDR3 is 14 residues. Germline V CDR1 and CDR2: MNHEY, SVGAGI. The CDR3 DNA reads TGTGCCAGCCGCTCAGGAATGGGGCGCACTGAAGCTTTCTTT. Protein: CASRSGMGRTEAFF.

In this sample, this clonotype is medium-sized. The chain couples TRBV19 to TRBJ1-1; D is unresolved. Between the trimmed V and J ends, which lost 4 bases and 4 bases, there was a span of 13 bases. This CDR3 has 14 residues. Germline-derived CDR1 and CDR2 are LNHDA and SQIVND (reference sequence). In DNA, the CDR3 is TGTGCCAGTAGTAATATGGGATCCGGCACTGAAGCTTTCTTT. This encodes CASSNMGSGTEAFF.

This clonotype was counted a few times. CDR3 region: CASSPEGGGAEETQYF. CDR3 DNA sequence: TGTGCCAGCAGTCCTGAGGGGGGGGGGGCAGAAGAGACCCAGTACTTC. This chain joins TRBV6-2 or TRBV6-3 and TRBJ2-5; perhaps TRBD2 as D (7 bases). Per the germline V gene, CDR1 is MNHEY and CDR2 is SVGEGT. There are 16 residues in the CDR3. Trimming took 5 bases from V and 3 from J, leaving 19 bases between them.